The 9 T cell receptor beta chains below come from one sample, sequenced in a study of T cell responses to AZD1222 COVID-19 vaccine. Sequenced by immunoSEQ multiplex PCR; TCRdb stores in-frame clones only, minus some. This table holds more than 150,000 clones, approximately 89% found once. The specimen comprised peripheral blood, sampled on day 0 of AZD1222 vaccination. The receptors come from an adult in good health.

Here the CDR3 DNA reads TGCGCCAGCAGCTTGGCTCTAGCGGGTCCGGTCGACGAGCAGTACTTC. Amino acid sequence: CASSLALAGPVDEQYF. The chain recombines TRBV5-1 with TRBJ2-7; 8 bases are shared with TRBD2. The J segment lost 5 bases and the V segment lost 0 bases, leaving 10 bases of the junction unmatched. The CDR3 is 16 residues long. Germline V CDR1 and CDR2: SGHRS, YFSETQ.

This CDR3 reads CAWSHGLAGSGDTQYF. As DNA, the CDR3 is TGTGCCTGGAGTCATGGACTAGCGGGATCGGGAGATACGCAGTATTTT. The chain is built from TRBV30 and TRBJ2-3, with 12 bases identical to TRBD2. V gave up 2 bases and J gave up 5 bases; unmatched junction bases: 8. Germline loops: CDR1 GTSNPN, CDR2 SVGIG (reference sequence). The CDR3 runs 16 residues.

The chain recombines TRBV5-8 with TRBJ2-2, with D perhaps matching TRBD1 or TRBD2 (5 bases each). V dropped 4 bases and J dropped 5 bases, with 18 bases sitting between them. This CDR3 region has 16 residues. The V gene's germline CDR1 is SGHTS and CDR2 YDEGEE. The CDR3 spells CASSQEARDPTGELFF. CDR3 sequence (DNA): TGTGCCAGCAGCCAAGAGGCCCGGGACCCTACCGGGGAGCTGTTTTTT.

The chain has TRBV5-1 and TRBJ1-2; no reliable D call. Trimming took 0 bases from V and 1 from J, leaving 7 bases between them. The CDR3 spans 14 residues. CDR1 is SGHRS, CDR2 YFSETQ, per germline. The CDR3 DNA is TGCGCCAGCAGCTTGGAGACAATTAACTATGGCTACACCTTC. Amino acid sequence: CASSLETINYGYTF.

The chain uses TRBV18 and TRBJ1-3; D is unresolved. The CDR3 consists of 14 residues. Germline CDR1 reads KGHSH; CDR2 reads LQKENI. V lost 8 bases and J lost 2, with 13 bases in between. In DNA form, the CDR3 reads TGTGCCAGCCAACCTGGGCTCCCTGGAAACACCATATATTTT. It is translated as CASQPGLPGNTIYF.

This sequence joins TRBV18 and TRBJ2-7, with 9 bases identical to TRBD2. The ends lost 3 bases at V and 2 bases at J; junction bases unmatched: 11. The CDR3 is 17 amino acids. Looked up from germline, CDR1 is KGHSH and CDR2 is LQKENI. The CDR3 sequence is CASSPWTSATVPYEQYF. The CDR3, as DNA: TGTGCCAGCTCACCCTGGACTAGCGCGACTGTTCCCTACGAGCAGTACTTC. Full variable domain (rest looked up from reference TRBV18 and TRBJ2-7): NAGVMQNPRHLVRRRGQEARLRCSPMKGHSHVYWYRQLPEEGLKFMVYLQKENIIDESGMPKERFSAEFPKEGPSILRIQQVVRGDSAAYFCASSPWTSATVPYEQYFGPGTRLTVT.

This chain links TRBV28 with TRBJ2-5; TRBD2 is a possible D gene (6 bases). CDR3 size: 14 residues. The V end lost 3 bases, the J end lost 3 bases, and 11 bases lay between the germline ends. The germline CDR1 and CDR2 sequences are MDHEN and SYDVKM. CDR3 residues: CASSFAVAEETQYF. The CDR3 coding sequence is TGTGCCAGCAGTTTCGCGGTAGCGGAAGAGACCCAGTACTTC.

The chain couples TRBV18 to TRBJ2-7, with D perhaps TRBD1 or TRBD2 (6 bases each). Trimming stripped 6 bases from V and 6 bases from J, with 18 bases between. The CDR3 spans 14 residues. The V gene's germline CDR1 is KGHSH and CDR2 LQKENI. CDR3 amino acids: CASSLVPGEVEQYF. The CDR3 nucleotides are TGTGCCAGCTCCCTCGTCCCAGGGGAGGTCGAGCAGTACTTC.

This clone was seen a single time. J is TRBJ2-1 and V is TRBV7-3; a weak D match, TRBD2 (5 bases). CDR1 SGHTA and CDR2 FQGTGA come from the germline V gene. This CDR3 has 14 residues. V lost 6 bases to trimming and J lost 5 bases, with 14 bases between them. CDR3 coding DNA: TGTGCCAGCAGAGATCCGGGATTACACAATGAGCAGTTCTTC. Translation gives CASRDPGLHNEQFF.